Shown below are 9 T cell receptor beta chains from a single sample sequenced in a study of technical replicates of blood from a handful of donors. The protocol was immunoSEQ multiplex PCR, while the TCRdb copy is restricted to in-frame clones and leaves out a portion. The profile shows roughly 80,000 clones, just under 95% of them singletons. Material for sequencing was T cells isolated from PBMCs. Receptors were obtained from a human donor in good health.

This clone showed up just a few times. CDR3 protein: CASSSYQGDDYEQYF. CDR3 in DNA: TGTGCCAGTAGTTCGTACCAGGGGGATGACTACGAGCAGTACTTC. The chain couples TRBV19 to TRBJ2-7, with TRBD1 matching over 7 bases. The V gene's germline CDR1 is LNHDA and CDR2 SQIVND (reference sequence). V lost 5 bases, J lost 3 bases, and 10 bases stayed unmatched. The CDR3 covers 15 residues.

V usage is TRBV9 and J usage is TRBJ1-3; D may be TRBD1 (5 bases). The germline V gene encodes CDR1 SGDLS and CDR2 YYNGEE. This CDR3 spans 15 amino acids. Trimming stripped 4 bases from V and 4 bases from J, with 15 bases between. The CDR3 DNA follows: TGTGCCAGCAGCCAAGGGGATTTCGGAGGAAACACCATATATTTT. Residues: CASSQGDFGGNTIYF.

This chain links TRBV2 with TRBJ2-4; D perhaps matches TRBD1 (6 bases). CDR1 SNHLY and CDR2 FYNNEI come from the germline V gene. The CDR3 sequence is 17 residues long. Between the trimmed V and J ends, which lost 0 bases and 0 bases, there was a span of 12 bases. CDR3: CASSEADSLIAKNIQYF. Written as DNA, the CDR3 is TGTGCCAGCAGTGAAGCGGACAGTTTGATAGCCAAAAACATTCAGTACTTC. Based on the CDR3 plus reference TRBV2 and TRBJ2-4, the full variable domain is EPEVTQTPSHQVTQMGQEVILRCVPISNHLYFYWYRQILGQKVEFLVSFYNNEISEKSEIFDDQFSVERPDGSNFTLKIRSTKLEDSAMYFCASSEADSLIAKNIQYFGAGTRLSVL.

This clone was detected only once. The chain's CDR3 is CASSRGSSGNSYNEQFF. CDR3 DNA: TGCGCCAGCAGCCGGGGGTCTAGCGGGAACTCCTACAATGAGCAGTTCTTC. The genes are TRBV5-1 and TRBJ2-1; 9 bases agree with TRBD2. CDR1 is SGHRS and CDR2 is YFSETQ in the germline V gene. V lost 4 bases and J lost 0; bases outside the gene matches: 8. The CDR3 covers 17 residues. Full variable domain (missing parts from reference TRBV5-1 and TRBJ2-1): KAGVTQTPRYLIKTRGQQVTLSCSPISGHRSVSWYQQTPGQGLQFLFEYFSETQRNKGNFPGRFSGRQFSNSRSEMNVSTLELGDSALYLCASSRGSSGNSYNEQFFGPGTRLTVL.

The chain has TRBV7-9 and TRBJ1-2; tentative D call: TRBD1 (6 bases). Germline V CDR1 and CDR2: SEHNR, FQNEAQ (reference sequence). This CDR3 is built from 18 residues. V shed 2 bases and J shed 2 bases, with 21 bases lying between them. The CDR3 spells CASSLYVLGTPLNYGYTF. For the CDR3, the DNA is TGTGCCAGCAGCTTATATGTACTAGGGACACCCCTCAACTATGGCTACACCTTC. Based on the CDR3 plus reference TRBV7-9 and TRBJ1-2, the full variable domain is DTGVSQNPRHKITKRGQNVTFRCDPISEHNRLYWYRQTLGQGPEFLTYFQNEAQLEKSRLLSDRFSAERPKGSFSTLEIQRTEQGDSAMYLCASSLYVLGTPLNYGYTFGSGTRLTVV.

This chain links TRBV19 with TRBJ1-2, with D possibly TRBD1 on 6 matching bases. Trimming removed 3 bases from V and 6 bases from J, with 8 bases in between. Germline values: CDR1 LNHDA, CDR2 SQIVND (reference sequence). The CDR3 sequence is 12 residues long. The CDR3 nucleotides are TGTGCCAGTAGTATGGCAGGGGATGGCTACACCTTC. This codes for CASSMAGDGYTF.

The J gene is TRBJ1-1, the V gene TRBV28; D ambiguous. Germline CDR1 is MDHEN and CDR2 is SYDVKM. Trimming left V 4 bases short and J 7 bases short, with 13 bases between. The CDR3 contains 13 residues. In nucleotides, the CDR3 is TGTGCCAGCAGTTCCACCCCGGTTTTTGAAGCTTTCTTT. Amino acids: CASSSTPVFEAFF.

The rearrangement uses TRBV19 and TRBJ1-1; 10 nucleotides match TRBD1. CDR1 and CDR2 (germline): LNHDA, SQIVND (reference sequence). The trim removed 7 bases at V and 9 bases at J, leaving 11 bases unmatched. This CDR3 is built from 14 residues. CDR3: CASTQQGQGSKAFF. The CDR3 DNA sequence: TGTGCCAGTACCCAGCAGGGACAGGGGAGTAAAGCTTTCTTT. Variable domain in full (rest from reference TRBV19 and TRBJ1-1): DGGITQSPKYLFRKEGQNVTLSCEQNLNHDAMYWYRQDPGQGLRLIYYSQIVNDFQKGDIAEGYSVSREKKESFPLTVTSAQKNPTAFYLCASTQQGQGSKAFFGQGTRLTVV.

The CDR3 DNA reads as TGTGCCAGCAGCTTAATTGCGGGAGTATCGTACAATGAGCAGTTCTTC. Encoded protein: CASSLIAGVSYNEQFF. The V call is TRBV7-3, the J call TRBJ2-1; 7 positions agree with TRBD2. This CDR3 is built from 16 residues. V gave up 1 base and J gave up 4 bases; unmatched junction bases: 7. Germline V lookup: CDR1 SGHTA, CDR2 FQGTGA. Full variable domain (remainder filled in from reference TRBV7-3 and TRBJ2-1): GAGVSQTPSNKVTEKGKYVELRCDPISGHTALYWYRQSLGQGPEFLIYFQGTGAADDSGLPNDRFFAVRPEGSVSTLKIQRTERGDSAVYLCASSLIAGVSYNEQFFGPGTRLTVL.